Listed below are T cell receptor beta chains from one sample, sequenced in a study of shared clonotypes between healthy human individuals. The data were produced by immunoSEQ multiplex PCR, yet TCRdb's version contains in-frame clones alone and is incomplete. The data hold about 1 million clones, with approximately 76% observed a single time. The sequencing input was memory CD4+ T cells sorted from blood. Every receptor here comes from a man aged 18 to 30 in good health. CDR3s include the opening cysteine and the closing phenylalanine or tryptophan. The D gene is left open where the match is weak. A clone size is listed for some rows: how often the clone was seen (once, few, many), or a class if it is expanded.

clone size: once
D gene: -
J gene: TRBJ1-4
V gene: TRBV2
CDR3 protein: CASRQSTNEKLFF
CDR3 DNA: TGTGCCAGCAGGCAGAGCACTAATGAAAAACTGTTTTTT

clone size: -
D gene: -
J gene: TRBJ1-4
V gene: TRBV18
CDR3 protein: CASSPPGLTTNEKLFF
CDR3 DNA: TGTGCCAGCTCACCCCCAGGTCTTACAACTAATGAAAAACTGTTTTTT

clone size: once
D gene: TRBD2
J gene: TRBJ2-1
V gene: TRBV6-5
CDR3 protein: CASSQTSGRYNEQFF
CDR3 DNA: TGTGCCAGCAGCCAGACTAGCGGGAGGTACAATGAGCAGTTCTTC

clone size: -
D gene: -
J gene: TRBJ2-1
V gene: TRBV18
CDR3 protein: CASSPGAGYNEQFF
CDR3 DNA: TGTGCCAGCTCACCCGGGGCGGGCTACAATGAGCAGTTCTTC

clone size: -
D gene: -
J gene: TRBJ1-2
V gene: TRBV20-1
CDR3 protein: CSAGQSRGYTF
CDR3 DNA: TGCAGTGCCGGACAGTCTAGGGGCTACACCTTC

clone size: few
D gene: -
J gene: TRBJ1-2
V gene: TRBV6-5
CDR3 protein: CASSYALGAEGYTF
CDR3 DNA: TGTGCCAGCAGTTACGCCCTGGGGGCGGAGGGCTACACCTTC

clone size: -
D gene: -
J gene: TRBJ2-2
V gene: TRBV9
CDR3 protein: CASSPRLNPTGELFF
CDR3 DNA: TGTGCCAGCAGCCCCCGCCTAAACCCAACCGGGGAGCTGTTTTTT

clone size: once
D gene: -
J gene: TRBJ2-3
V gene: TRBV9
CDR3 protein: CASSVSGWGDTDTQYF
CDR3 DNA: TGTGCCAGCAGCGTTTCTGGTTGGGGGGACACAGATACGCAGTATTTT

clone size: many
D gene: -
J gene: TRBJ1-3
V gene: TRBV2
CDR3 protein: CASSSSGYGNTIYF
CDR3 DNA: TGTGCCAGCAGCTCTTCAGGTTATGGAAACACCATATATTTT

clone size: -
D gene: -
J gene: TRBJ2-1
V gene: TRBV6-5
CDR3 protein: CASSYSRTGYNEQFF
CDR3 DNA: TGTGCCAGCAGTTACAGCCGGACTGGATACAATGAGCAGTTCTTC

clone size: few
D gene: -
J gene: TRBJ1-3
V gene: TRBV5-1
CDR3 protein: CASSLEGSGNTIYF
CDR3 DNA: TGCGCCAGCAGCTTGGAGGGGTCTGGAAACACCATATATTTT

clone size: -
D gene: TRBD2
J gene: TRBJ2-7
V gene: TRBV7-2
CDR3 protein: CASSFAGVYEQYF
CDR3 DNA: TGTGCCAGCAGCTTTGCGGGAGTCTACGAGCAGTACTTC

clone size: -
D gene: -
J gene: TRBJ2-3
V gene: TRBV6-5
CDR3 protein: CASSYGQRNTQYF
CDR3 DNA: TGTGCCAGCAGTTACGGACAGAGGAATACGCAGTATTTT

clone size: -
D gene: TRBD2
J gene: TRBJ2-1
V gene: TRBV10-1
CDR3 protein: CASSELISGGLSEQFF
CDR3 DNA: TGCGCCAGCAGTGAGTTAATTAGCGGGGGATTGAGTGAGCAGTTCTTC

clone size: once
D gene: -
J gene: TRBJ2-5
V gene: TRBV7-2
CDR3 protein: CASSLLEAQYF
CDR3 DNA: TGTGCCAGCAGCTTACTTGAGGCCCAGTACTTC

clone size: -
D gene: TRBD2
J gene: TRBJ2-1
V gene: TRBV10-3
CDR3 protein: CATQNGLAGGEQFF
CDR3 DNA: TGTGCCACCCAAAATGGACTAGCGGGGGGCGAGCAGTTCTTC

clone size: -
D gene: -
J gene: TRBJ1-6
V gene: TRBV30
CDR3 protein: CALKASGEGSPLHF
CDR3 DNA: TGTGCCTTAAAAGCGTCGGGAGAGGGTTCACCCCTCCACTTT

clone size: -
D gene: TRBD2
J gene: TRBJ2-7
V gene: TRBV19
CDR3 protein: CASSIRSSGSSYEQYF
CDR3 DNA: TGTGCCAGTAGTATCCGTTCCAGCGGGAGCTCCTACGAGCAGTACTTC

clone size: -
D gene: -
J gene: TRBJ2-1
V gene: TRBV10-3
CDR3 protein: CAITQGPYNEQFF
CDR3 DNA: TGTGCCATCACCCAGGGGCCCTACAATGAGCAGTTCTTC

clone size: -
D gene: TRBD1
J gene: TRBJ1-5
V gene: TRBV6-1
CDR3 protein: CASSAPGQGNQPQHF
CDR3 DNA: TGTGCCAGCAGTGCTCCGGGACAGGGCAATCAGCCCCAGCATTTT